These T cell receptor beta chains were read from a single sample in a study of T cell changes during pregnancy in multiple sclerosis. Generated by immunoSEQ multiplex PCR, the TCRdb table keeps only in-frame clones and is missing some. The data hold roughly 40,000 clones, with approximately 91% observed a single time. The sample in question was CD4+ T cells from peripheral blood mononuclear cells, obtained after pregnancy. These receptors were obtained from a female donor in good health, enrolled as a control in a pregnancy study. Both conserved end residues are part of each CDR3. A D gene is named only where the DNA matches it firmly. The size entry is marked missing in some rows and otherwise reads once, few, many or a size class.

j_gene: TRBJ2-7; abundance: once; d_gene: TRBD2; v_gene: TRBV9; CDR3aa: CASSKGLAAYEQYF; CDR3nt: TGTGCCAGCAGCAAGGGACTAGCGGCCTACGAGCAGTACTTC
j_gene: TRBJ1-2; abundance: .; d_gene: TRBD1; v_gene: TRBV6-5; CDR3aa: CASTNNVGQGYGYTF; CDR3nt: TGTGCCAGCACTAATAATGTGGGACAGGGTTATGGCTACACCTTC
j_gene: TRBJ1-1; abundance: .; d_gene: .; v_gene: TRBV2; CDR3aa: CASRNRAVNTEAFF; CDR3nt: TGTGCCAGCAGGAACAGGGCGGTGAACACTGAAGCTTTCTTT
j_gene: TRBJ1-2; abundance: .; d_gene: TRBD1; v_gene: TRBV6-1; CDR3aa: CASSEERGRGGYTF; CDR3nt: TGTGCCAGCAGTGAAGAAAGGGGGCGCGGTGGCTACACCTTC
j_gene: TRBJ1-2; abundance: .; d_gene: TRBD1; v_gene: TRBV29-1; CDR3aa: CSVEGPTGSNYGYTF; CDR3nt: TGCAGCGTTGAGGGCCCGACAGGGTCCAACTATGGCTACACCTTC
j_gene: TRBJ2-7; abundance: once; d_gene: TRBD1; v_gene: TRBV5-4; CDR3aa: CASSLLGTGAYEQYF; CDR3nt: TGTGCCAGCAGCTTGTTGGGGACAGGGGCCTACGAGCAGTACTTC
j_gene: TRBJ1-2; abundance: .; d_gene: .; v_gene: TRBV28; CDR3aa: CASSLSAGASGYGYTF; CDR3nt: TGTGCCAGCAGTTTATCGGCAGGGGCCAGCGGCTATGGCTACACCTTC
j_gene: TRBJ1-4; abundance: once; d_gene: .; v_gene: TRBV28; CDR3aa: CASSLEYEEKLFF; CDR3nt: TGTGCCAGCAGTTTAGAGTACGAGGAAAAACTGTTTTTT
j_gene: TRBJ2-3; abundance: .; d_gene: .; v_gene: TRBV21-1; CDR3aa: CASSKRQGILDTQYF; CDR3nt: TGTGCCAGCAGCAAACGACAGGGTATTTTAGATACGCAGTATTTT
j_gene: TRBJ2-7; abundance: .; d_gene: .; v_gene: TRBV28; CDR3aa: CASRRGGAQIYEQYF; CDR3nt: TGTGCCAGCAGGAGGGGAGGAGCCCAGATCTACGAGCAGTACTTC
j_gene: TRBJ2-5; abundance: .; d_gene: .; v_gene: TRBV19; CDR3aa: CASSTSGAGIQETQYF; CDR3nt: TGTGCCAGTAGTACCTCCGGGGCGGGGATCCAAGAGACCCAGTACTTC
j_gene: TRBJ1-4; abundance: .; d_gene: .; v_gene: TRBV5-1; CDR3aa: CASSLSPAGIEKLFF; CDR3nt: TGCGCCAGCAGCTTGAGTCCTGCAGGGATTGAAAAACTGTTTTTT
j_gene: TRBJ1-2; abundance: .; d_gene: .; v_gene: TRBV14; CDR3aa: CASSPLGYGYTF; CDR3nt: TGTGCCAGCAGCCCTCTAGGCTATGGCTACACCTTC
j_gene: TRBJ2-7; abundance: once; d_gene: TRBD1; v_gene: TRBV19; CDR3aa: CASSPRRGQATPQYEQYF; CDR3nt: TGTGCCAGTAGCCCCCGGCGGGGACAGGCCACACCCCAATACGAGCAGTACTTC
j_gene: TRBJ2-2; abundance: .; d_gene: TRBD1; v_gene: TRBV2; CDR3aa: CASTPQGAWTGELFF; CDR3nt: TGTGCCAGCACCCCCCAGGGGGCGTGGACCGGGGAGCTGTTTTTT
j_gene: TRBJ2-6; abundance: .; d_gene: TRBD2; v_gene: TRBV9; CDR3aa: CASSVDRRGGRGSGANVLTF; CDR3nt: TGTGCCAGCAGCGTAGACCGTAGGGGCGGGAGAGGGTCCGGGGCCAACGTCCTGACTTTC
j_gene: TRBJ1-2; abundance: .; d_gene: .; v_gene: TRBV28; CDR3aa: CASSFGTYNYGYTF; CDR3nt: TGTGCCAGCAGTTTCGGGACATACAACTATGGCTACACCTTC
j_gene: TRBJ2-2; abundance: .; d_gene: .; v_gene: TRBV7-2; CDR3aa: CASSLELGGTGELFF; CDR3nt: TGTGCCAGCAGCTTAGAGCTAGGTGGCACCGGGGAGCTGTTTTTT
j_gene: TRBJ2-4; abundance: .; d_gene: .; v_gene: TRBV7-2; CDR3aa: CASSPVVAKNIQYF; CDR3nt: TGTGCCAGCAGCCCCGTAGTGGCCAAAAACATTCAGTACTTC
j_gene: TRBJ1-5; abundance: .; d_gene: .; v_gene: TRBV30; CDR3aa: CAWSVSLPPQHF; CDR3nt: TGTGCCTGGAGTGTATCTCTTCCGCCCCAGCATTTT
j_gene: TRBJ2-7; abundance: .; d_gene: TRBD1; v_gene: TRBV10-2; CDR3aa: CASSERGRNNEQYF; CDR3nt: TGCGCCAGCAGTGAGAGGGGGCGAAATAACGAGCAGTACTTC
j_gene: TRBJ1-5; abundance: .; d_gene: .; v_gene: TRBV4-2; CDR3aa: CASSRLRRPSNQPQHF; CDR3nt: TGTGCCAGCAGCCGCTTAAGGCGGCCTAGCAATCAGCCCCAGCATTTT
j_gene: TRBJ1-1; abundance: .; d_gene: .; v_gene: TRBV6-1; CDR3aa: CASSGGRAAFEGAFF; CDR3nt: TGTGCCAGCAGTGGAGGGAGAGCTGCCTTCGAGGGAGCTTTCTTT
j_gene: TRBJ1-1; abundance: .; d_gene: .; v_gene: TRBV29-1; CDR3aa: CSVGEGTQNAEAFF; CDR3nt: TGCAGCGTGGGGGAGGGGACACAAAACGCTGAAGCTTTCTTT
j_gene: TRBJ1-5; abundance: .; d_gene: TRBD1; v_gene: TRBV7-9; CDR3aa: CASSSTGTSNQPQHF; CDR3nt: TGTGCCAGCAGCTCGACAGGGACTAGCAATCAGCCCCAGCATTTT
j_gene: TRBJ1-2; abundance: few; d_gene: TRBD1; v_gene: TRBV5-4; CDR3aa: CASSLGGAGGGGYTF; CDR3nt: TGTGCCAGCAGCTTGGGAGGGGCAGGGGGCGGTGGCTACACCTTC
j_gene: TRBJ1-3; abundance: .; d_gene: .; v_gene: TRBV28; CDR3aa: CASSRDSGNTIYF; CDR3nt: TGTGCCAGCAGTCGCGACTCTGGAAACACCATATATTTT
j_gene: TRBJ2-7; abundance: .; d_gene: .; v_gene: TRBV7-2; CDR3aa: CASSLAGDRREQYF; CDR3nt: TGTGCCAGCAGCTTAGCGGGAGACAGGCGAGAGCAGTACTTC